The 14 T cell receptor beta chains below all came from one sample that was sequenced in a study of blood T cell repertoires in COVID-19. Measured with immunoSEQ multiplex PCR; TCRdb has only the in-frame clones, and not every one. The top ten hold 2.5% to 3.5% of the sample, which has around 200,000 clones, 78% seen once. Sequenced sample: peripheral blood. These receptors came from an elderly woman with active or convalescent COVID-19.

The CDR3 here is CASSLSGHRLAGLYEQYF. The CDR3 DNA reads as TGTGCCAGCAGCTTATCGGGCCATAGACTAGCGGGGCTATACGAGCAGTACTTC. The chain recombines TRBV7-2 with TRBJ2-7; 11 positions agree with TRBD2. Per germline, CDR1 SGHTA and CDR2 FQGNSA. V lost 2 bases, J lost 4 bases, and 13 bases stayed unmatched. The CDR3 covers 18 residues. Variable domain in full (rest from reference TRBV7-2 and TRBJ2-7): GAGVSQSPSNKVTEKGKDVELRCDPISGHTALYWYRQSLGQGLEFLIYFQGNSAPDKSGLPSDRFSAERTGGSVSTLTIQRTQQEDSAVYLCASSLSGHRLAGLYEQYFGPGTRLTVT.

This chain links TRBV5-1 with TRBJ2-7; 7 nucleotides align to TRBD1. CDR1 is SGHRS, CDR2 YFSETQ, per germline. This CDR3 spans 14 amino acids. Losses at the gene ends were 4 bases for V and 3 bases for J; bases not matched to a gene: 7. CDR3 bases: TGCGCCAGCAGCCTAGGGACAGCGAACTACGAGCAGTACTTC. This codes for CASSLGTANYEQYF. Based on the CDR3 plus reference TRBV5-1 and TRBJ2-7, the full variable domain is KAGVTQTPRYLIKTRGQQVTLSCSPISGHRSVSWYQQTPGQGLQFLFEYFSETQRNKGNFPGRFSGRQFSNSRSEMNVSTLELGDSALYLCASSLGTANYEQYFGPGTRLTVT.

This chain joins TRBV3-1 (or the pseudogene TRBV3-2) and TRBJ1-2, with D possibly TRBD1 on 6 matching bases. Germline CDR1 and CDR2: LGHDT and YNNKEL (reference sequence). With 3 bases removed from V and 8 bases from J, the gap between germline ends came to 22 bases. The CDR3 has 16 residues. Here the CDR3 DNA reads TGTGCCAGCAGCCAGGGAGCACAGGGACCCCGTCAGGGCTACACCTTC. It encodes CASSQGAQGPRQGYTF.

Many counts were recorded for this clone. The V gene is TRBV5-4, the J gene TRBJ1-2, with D possibly being TRBD1 (6 bases). Trimming took off 1 base at V and 10 bases at J, with 8 bases between the two ends. In germline, CDR1 is SGHNT, CDR2 YYREEE (reference sequence). There are 11 residues in the CDR3. In DNA, the CDR3 is TGTGCCAGCAGCTTGACAGGGACCTACACCTTC. Residues: CASSLTGTYTF.

This clone was observed a single time. This rearrangement joins TRBV2 to TRBJ1-4; D not certain. CDR1 and CDR2 from the germline V gene are SNHLY and FYNNEI. The ends were cut back, 10 bases at V and 1 base at J, with 10 bases in the middle. The CDR3 loop spans 13 amino acids. The CDR3 reads CATRFGTNEKLFF. Here the CDR3 DNA reads TGTGCCACCCGGTTTGGAACTAATGAAAAACTGTTTTTT.

The chain recombines TRBV10-2 with TRBJ2-1, with 8 bases matching TRBD2. This CDR3 contains 16 residues. Losses at the gene ends were 6 bases for V and 5 bases for J; bases not matched to a gene: 12. Germline V gene sequence: CDR1 WSHSY, CDR2 SAAADI. The CDR3 region has the DNA TGCGCCAGCAGGCTCGACTTAGCGGGGATTAACAATGAGCAGTTCTTC. As protein: CASRLDLAGINNEQFF.

This chain links TRBV6-5 with TRBJ2-1; D is perhaps TRBD1 (5 bases). Trimming shortened V by 8 bases and J by 3 bases, and 17 bases separated the two germline ends. Germline-derived CDR1 and CDR2 are MNHEY and SVGAGI. The CDR3 spans 15 residues. CDR3 in DNA: TGTGCCAGCGGGGCCTCTCAAAGGAGCTACAATGAGCAGTTCTTC. Encoded protein: CASGASQRSYNEQFF.

The V call is TRBV15, the J call TRBJ1-4; D gene uncertain. CDR1 and CDR2 from the germline V gene are LNHNV and YYDKDF (reference sequence). Trimming stripped 0 bases from V and 7 bases from J, with 12 bases between. The length of the CDR3 is 15 residues. CDR3 protein: CATSRDLDRSEKLFF. The CDR3, as DNA: TGTGCCACCAGCAGAGACCTTGACCGGAGTGAAAAACTGTTTTTT.

The rearrangement uses TRBV5-1 and TRBJ1-2; a possible D gene is TRBD1 (6 bases). The CDR3 has 15 amino acids. Trimming took off 0 bases at V and 5 bases at J, with 14 bases between the two ends. CDR1 and CDR2 from the germline V gene are SGHRS and YFSETQ. This CDR3 reads CASSLDPGAAYGYTF. CDR3 DNA sequence: TGCGCCAGCAGCTTGGACCCAGGGGCAGCATATGGCTACACCTTC.

The rearrangement uses TRBV6-5 and TRBJ2-3; 9 bases fit TRBD1. The CDR3 is made up of 13 amino acids. Losses at the gene ends were 5 bases for V and 4 bases for J; bases not matched to a gene: 1. Germline values: CDR1 MNHEY, CDR2 SVGAGI. The CDR3 protein is CASSRQGADTQYF. CDR3 DNA: TGTGCCAGCAGTAGACAGGGGGCAGATACGCAGTATTTT.

The chain joins TRBV28 to TRBJ1-2, with a possible D match to TRBD1 (5 bases). CDR1 and CDR2 from the germline V gene are MDHEN and SYDVKM. Trimming pared 5 bases from V and 3 bases from J, leaving 13 bases between. This CDR3 region has 14 residues. The CDR3 DNA reads TGTGCCAGCAGTAACCCGACAGTCGACTATGGCTACACCTTC. Its protein is CASSNPTVDYGYTF.

This chain links TRBV7-8 with TRBJ1-1; a possible D gene is TRBD1 (5 bases). The V end was cut by 1 base, the J end by 4 bases, with 13 bases between. Germline V gives CDR1 SGHVS, CDR2 FQNEAQ. The length of the CDR3 is 15 residues. The CDR3 DNA reads as TGTGCCAGCAGCTTAGAGGGGTGGGGTGGCACTGAAGCTTTCTTT. This codes for CASSLEGWGGTEAFF.

The V gene is TRBV24-1, the J gene TRBJ2-3; 13 positions match TRBD2. CDR1 is KGHDR and CDR2 is SFDVKD in the germline V gene. Trimming removed 5 bases from V and 6 bases from J; junction bases left unmatched: 13. The length of the CDR3 is 18 residues. For the CDR3, the DNA is TGTGCCACCAGTGCCCCGAGAGGACTAGCGGGGGAGGGGGATACGCAGTATTTT. This gives the protein CATSAPRGLAGEGDTQYF.

This clone has just one count. V is TRBV28 and J is TRBJ1-6, with D unresolved. CDR1 is MDHEN and CDR2 is SYDVKM in the germline V gene. V was cut by 4 bases and J by 0 bases, with 13 bases left in between. The CDR3 is 17 amino acids. DNA of the CDR3: TGTGCCAGCAGTTCATATCTGATACTCTCCTATAATTCACCCCTCCACTTT. Its protein product is CASSSYLILSYNSPLHF.